This T cell receptor (beta chain) derives from a study of cytomegalovirus exposure and HLA in healthy donors. Researchers ran the PCR with 60 Vbeta and 13 Jbeta primers. Profiling relied on immunoSEQ multiplex PCR, and the TCRdb table lists in-frame clones only, not all of them. This listing includes about 67,000 clones. The CDR3 is 16 amino acids. The J segment lost 4 bases and the V segment lost 1 base, leaving 5 bases of the junction unmatched. In germline, CDR1 is MNHEY, CDR2 SMNVEV (reference sequence). The sequencing input was PBMCs. The receptor was derived from a boy younger than 18 in good health and CMV-seronegative. The chain employs TRBV27 and TRBJ2-1; the match to TRBD2 covers 9 bases. CDR3 residues: CASSLFGGGVYNEQFF. DNA for the CDR3: TGTGCCAGCAGTTTATTTGGCGGGGGGGTTTACAATGAGCAGTTCTTC.